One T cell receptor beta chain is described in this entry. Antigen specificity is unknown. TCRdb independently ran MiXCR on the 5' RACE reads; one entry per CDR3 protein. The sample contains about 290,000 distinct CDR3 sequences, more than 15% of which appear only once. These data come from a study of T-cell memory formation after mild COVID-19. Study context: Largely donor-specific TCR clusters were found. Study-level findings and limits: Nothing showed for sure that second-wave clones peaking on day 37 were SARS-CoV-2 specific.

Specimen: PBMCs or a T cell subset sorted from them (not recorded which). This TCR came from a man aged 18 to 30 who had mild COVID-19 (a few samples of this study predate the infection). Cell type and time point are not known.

DNA of the CDR3: TGTGCCAGCAGTTACCGACTCACGAACACCGGGGAGCTGTTTTTT. Amino acids: CASSYRLTNTGELFF. The V gene is TRBV6-5, the J gene TRBJ2-2, with no clear D. CDR1 MNHEY and CDR2 SVGAGI come from the germline V gene. CDR3 length: 15 residues. V gave up 2 bases and J gave up 0 bases, with 7 bases separating them.